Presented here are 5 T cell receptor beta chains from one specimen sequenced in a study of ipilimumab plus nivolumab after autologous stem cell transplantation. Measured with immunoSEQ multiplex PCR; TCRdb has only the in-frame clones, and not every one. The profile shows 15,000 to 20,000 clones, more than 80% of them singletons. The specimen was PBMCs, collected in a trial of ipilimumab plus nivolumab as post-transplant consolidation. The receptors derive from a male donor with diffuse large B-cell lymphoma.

CDR3 DNA sequence: TGCGCCAGCAGCGACGATGGCCGGGGGGCGGGCTACGAGCAGTACTTC. Its protein is CASSDDGRGAGYEQYF. This chain links TRBV5-1 with TRBJ2-7; D is perhaps TRBD2 (7 bases). Trimming removed 4 bases from V and 3 bases from J, with 20 bases in between. The CDR3 extends over 16 amino acids. The V gene's germline CDR1 is SGHRS and CDR2 YFSETQ.

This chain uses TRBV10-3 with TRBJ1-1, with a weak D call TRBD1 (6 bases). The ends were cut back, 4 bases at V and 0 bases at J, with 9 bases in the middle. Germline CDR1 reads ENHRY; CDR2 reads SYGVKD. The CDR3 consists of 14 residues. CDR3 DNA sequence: TGTGCCATCAGTGGGGGGGCTATGAACACTGAAGCTTTCTTT. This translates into CAISGGAMNTEAFF.

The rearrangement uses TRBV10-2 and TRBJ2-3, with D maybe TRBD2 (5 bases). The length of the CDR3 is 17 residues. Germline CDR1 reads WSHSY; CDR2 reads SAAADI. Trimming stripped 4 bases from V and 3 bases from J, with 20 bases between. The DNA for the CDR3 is TGCGCCAGCAGTGGAGTGGTCCTAGCCCTAGGGACAGATACGCAGTATTTT. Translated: CASSGVVLALGTDTQYF.

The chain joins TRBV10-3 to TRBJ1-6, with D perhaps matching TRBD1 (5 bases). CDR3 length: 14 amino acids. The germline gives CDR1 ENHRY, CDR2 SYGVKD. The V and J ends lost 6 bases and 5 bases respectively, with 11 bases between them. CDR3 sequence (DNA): TGTGCCATCAGAGTTGGGGCAGATAATTCACCCCTCCACTTT. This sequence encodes CAIRVGADNSPLHF.

CDR3 sequence: CASTDDRGIEQFF. The CDR3 DNA reads TGTGCCAGCACCGATGACCGGGGTATTGAGCAGTTCTTC. The V call is TRBV2, the J call TRBJ2-1; perhaps TRBD2 as D (5 bases). The CDR3 consists of 13 residues. The germline V and J ends were trimmed by 7 bases and 9 bases, with 16 bases remaining between them. The germline V gene has CDR1 SNHLY and CDR2 FYNNEI.